The rows below give T cell receptor beta chains drawn from one sample of a study of T cell changes during pregnancy in multiple sclerosis. Clones were sequenced by immunoSEQ multiplex PCR, and TCRdb holds only the in-frame ones, with some missing. The sample lists fewer than 60,000 clones, approximately 91% occurring once. This specimen consisted of peripheral blood, obtained in the second trimester of pregnancy. Receptor source: a female donor with multiple sclerosis, enrolled in a pregnancy study. The CDR3 runs from the conserved cysteine through the conserved F or W. A D gene is named only where the DNA matches it firmly. Clone sizes are given selectively: once, few, many, or a class where the clone is expanded.

J gene,V gene,CDR3 length,D gene,clone size,CDR3 protein,CDR3 DNA
TRBJ2-7,TRBV25-1,13,TRBD2,-,CASSGSSLYEQYF,TGTGCCAGTAGCGGGTCGTCCCTCTACGAGCAGTACTTC
TRBJ1-2,TRBV2,12,-,-,CASISQGNGYTF,TGTGCCAGCATATCCCAGGGGAATGGCTACACCTTC
TRBJ1-3,TRBV6-6,16,-,-,CASSYSRAGAGNTIYF,TGTGCCAGCAGTTACTCGAGAGCAGGTGCTGGAAACACCATATATTTT
TRBJ2-6,TRBV7-9,16,-,-,CASSLALRSGANVLTF,TGTGCCAGCAGCTTAGCGCTACGCTCTGGGGCCAACGTCCTGACTTTC
TRBJ2-7,TRBV7-2,14,-,-,CASSLARLFGEQYF,TGTGCCAGCAGCTTAGCGCGACTTTTTGGAGAGCAGTACTTC
TRBJ1-4,TRBV7-6,15,TRBD1,-,CASRGGQGTYEKLFF,TGTGCCAGCAGGGGCGGACAGGGGACTTACGAAAAACTGTTTTTT
TRBJ1-1,TRBV21-1,11,-,few,CARRLGTEAFF,TGTGCCCGTAGACTTGGCACTGAAGCTTTCTTT
TRBJ2-2,TRBV4-1,16,TRBD2,once,CASSQRRGLNTGELFF,TGCGCCAGCAGCCAAAGAAGGGGACTAAACACCGGGGAGCTGTTTTTT
TRBJ2-7,TRBV5-4,15,-,-,CASSYSGTLFYEQYF,TGTGCCAGCAGTTATTCCGGGACACTGTTCTACGAGCAGTACTTC
TRBJ2-3,TRBV30,13,TRBD2,-,CAWGFRGADTQYF,TGTGCCTGGGGGTTCCGGGGGGCAGATACGCAGTATTTT
TRBJ2-7,TRBV6-5,14,-,-,CASRPSDYPYEQYF,TGTGCCAGCAGACCCTCGGACTACCCCTACGAGCAGTACTTC
TRBJ1-1,TRBV27,13,-,-,CASVRWGDTEAFF,TGTGCCTCAGTTAGGTGGGGGGACACTGAAGCTTTCTTT
TRBJ1-5,TRBV19,13,TRBD1,-,CASSIQGGQPQHF,TGTGCCAGTAGTATACAGGGGGGTCAGCCCCAGCATTTT
TRBJ1-6,TRBV5-8,16,-,few,CASRSLWGPYNSPLHF,TGTGCCAGCAGGAGTTTGTGGGGGCCCTATAATTCACCCCTCCACTTT
TRBJ2-2,TRBV19,18,TRBD1,-,CASSTSPGQGWSTGELFF,TGTGCCAGTAGTACCAGCCCGGGACAGGGGTGGAGCACCGGGGAGCTGTTTTTT
TRBJ1-1,TRBV18,13,-,-,CASSPNGNTEAFF,TGTGCCAGCTCACCAAACGGGAACACTGAAGCTTTCTTT
TRBJ1-4,TRBV11-2,16,TRBD1,-,CASSYGDRQSDEKLFF,TGTGCCAGCAGCTACGGGGACAGACAGTCAGACGAAAAACTGTTTTTT
TRBJ2-7,TRBV5-4,14,TRBD1,once,CASRPGDRGNEQYF,TGTGCCAGCAGGCCGGGGGACAGGGGGAACGAGCAGTACTTC
TRBJ2-1,TRBV2,15,TRBD2,-,CASTGPGGGNNEQFF,TGTGCCAGCACCGGTCCGGGGGGAGGTAACAATGAGCAGTTCTTC
TRBJ2-7,TRBV4-1,14,-,once,CASSPMPASYEQYF,TGCGCCAGCAGCCCGATGCCAGCGTCCTACGAGCAGTACTTC
TRBJ1-2,TRBV15,18,-,-,CATSSTTPREKGNYGYTF,TGTGCCACCAGCAGCACCACTCCCCGCGAAAAGGGGAACTATGGCTACACCTTC
TRBJ2-7,TRBV2,12,-,-,CASSSTGYEQYF,TGTGCCAGCAGTTCTACAGGATACGAGCAGTACTTC
TRBJ1-6,TRBV6-5,16,-,-,CASSFGQPRINSPLHF,TGTGCCAGCAGTTTCGGACAGCCGAGGATTAATTCACCCCTCCACTTT
TRBJ1-5,TRBV20-1,11,-,-,CSASGNQPQHF,TGCAGTGCCTCCGGTAATCAGCCCCAGCATTTT
TRBJ1-5,TRBV9,14,-,-,CASSVDEGDQPQHF,TGTGCCAGCAGCGTAGATGAGGGAGATCAGCCCCAGCATTTT
TRBJ1-3,TRBV11-2,11,-,once,CATASGNTIYF,TGTGCTACAGCTTCTGGAAACACCATATATTTT
TRBJ1-1,TRBV9,14,TRBD1,-,CASSVAGGGTEAFF,TGTGCCAGCAGCGTAGCAGGGGGCGGGACTGAAGCTTTCTTT
TRBJ1-3,TRBV5-4,14,-,-,CASGPTEGGNTIYF,TGTGCCAGCGGTCCGACTGAGGGTGGAAACACCATATATTTT
TRBJ2-5,TRBV7-6,17,TRBD2,-,CASRISLAGDLQETQYF,TGTGCCAGCAGAATCTCACTAGCGGGGGACCTCCAAGAGACCCAGTACTTC
TRBJ1-6,TRBV9,15,-,-,CASSTSGGVGPPLHF,TGTGCCAGCAGCACCTCGGGGGGCGTCGGGCCACCCCTCCACTTT
TRBJ2-5,TRBV10-3,14,TRBD1,-,CAISKQGAGETQYF,TGTGCCATCAGCAAACAGGGGGCGGGAGAGACCCAGTACTTC
TRBJ2-2,TRBV7-2,14,TRBD2,-,CASSRGGGTGELFF,TGTGCCAGCAGCCGGGGGGGCGGAACCGGGGAGCTGTTTTTT
TRBJ1-5,TRBV6-5,12,-,-,CASSPRSGPQHF,TGTGCCAGCAGTCCCCGTAGCGGTCCCCAGCATTTT
TRBJ1-3,TRBV30,13,-,-,CAWSVSGRNTIYF,TGTGCCTGGAGTGTCTCGGGAAGAAACACCATATATTTT
TRBJ2-1,TRBV19,15,TRBD2,once,CASRDTSGVVGEQFF,TGTGCCAGTAGAGACACTAGCGGGGTTGTAGGGGAGCAGTTCTTC
TRBJ2-7,TRBV2,12,-,-,CASNESGDEQYF,TGTGCCAGCAACGAGTCGGGGGACGAGCAGTACTTC
TRBJ2-1,TRBV5-1,17,-,-,CASSLAPPGDGYNEQFF,TGCGCCAGCAGCTTGGCCCCCCCGGGTGACGGGTACAATGAGCAGTTCTTC
TRBJ1-2,TRBV6-6,14,TRBD1,-,CASSLQGKGYGYTF,TGTGCCAGCAGTCTACAGGGGAAGGGCTATGGCTACACCTTC
TRBJ1-3,TRBV7-2,13,TRBD1,-,CASSLGGQSTIYF,TGTGCCAGCAGCCTGGGGGGACAGTCCACCATATATTTT
TRBJ2-7,TRBV7-7,14,TRBD2,-,CASSGRGLGYEQYF,TGTGCTAGCAGCGGGAGGGGGTTAGGGTACGAGCAGTACTTC
TRBJ1-6,TRBV7-2,16,TRBD1,-,CASSSLTGARGSPLHF,TGTGCCAGCAGCTCCTTGACAGGGGCACGGGGGTCACCCCTCCACTTT
TRBJ2-7,TRBV7-2,14,TRBD2,-,CASSHWTSAYEQYF,TGTGCCAGCAGCCACTGGACTAGCGCCTACGAGCAGTACTTC
TRBJ1-1,TRBV5-1,15,-,-,CASSPHRELNTEAFF,TGCGCCAGCAGCCCTCACAGGGAGTTGAACACTGAAGCTTTCTTT
TRBJ1-3,TRBV4-1,16,-,-,CASSQPNANSGNTIYF,TGCGCCAGCAGCCAACCTAATGCCAACTCTGGAAACACCATATATTTT
TRBJ2-1,TRBV9,15,-,once,CASSPRESSYNEQFF,TGTGCCAGCAGCCCCCGGGAGAGCTCCTACAATGAGCAGTTCTTC
TRBJ2-7,TRBV19,12,TRBD1,-,CASLDRVGEQYF,TGTGCCAGCCTCGACAGGGTTGGGGAGCAGTACTTC